This TCR beta chain derives from a study of blood T cells in healthy people across ages (dated by TCRdb to 2014 to 2015). As for the study more broadly: In model experiments, template switching captured about one uniquely barcoded TCR beta cDNA molecule for every two T cells. The study measured age-related changes in TCR beta repertoire diversity using deep sequencing normalized with unique cDNA molecular identifiers. Donors were grouped into four age groups: young (average about 15 years), middle-aged (roughly 40), aged (around 56) and long-lived (approximately 75). To avoid experimental bias, donors of different ages were spread randomly across the sequencing lanes. For two donors (one aged 18 to 30 and one aged 80 or older), the study analyzed two additional independent replicas of 1 million unique cDNA reads from the same blood draw. What the research found in general, with its limitations: The CMV infection status of donors was not known, potentially confounding age-related changes in expanded clonotypes. The long-lived group showed more naive CD4+ T cells, fewer expanded clones and increased TCR diversity than the aged group, suggesting age selection. Total diversity estimates from one million sequenced T cells were considered lower bounds and underestimates. Since profiling was done on bulk unsorted PBMCs, naive and antigen-experienced compartments could not be conclusively compared. As age increased, observed TCR beta diversity per million T cells dropped in a roughly linear way, and a significant reduction was already evident by age approximately 40. A strong correlation was found between observed TCR beta diversity and the percentage of naive T cells measured by flow cytometry.

Details on this clonotype: This clone's antigen is unknown. Per-base quality was not reported, and no clone a single base away is much larger than it.

The 35 to 40 donors, aged about 6 to 90 years, were systemically healthy Caucasian individuals from Russia. Each donor gave 8 to 10 milliliters of peripheral blood, drawn into EDTA-treated Vacutainer tubes. Ficoll-Paque density-gradient centrifugation was used to isolate PBMCs, with at least 6.5 million obtained per sample. Trizol reagent was used to extract total RNA from PBMCs, with at least 6 micrograms per sample. The percentages of naive CD45RAhigh/CD27high T cells were determined by flow cytometry on a PBMC aliquot from every donor. Libraries were prepared through 5' RACE. For sequencing, an Illumina HiSeq 2500 was employed. A second PCR of roughly 6 to 11 cycles was run with a J-beta primer mix and a sample-barcoded 5' primer. Each TCR beta cDNA molecule received a unique molecular identifier from a template-switch 5' adaptor carrying 12 random nucleotides. At least 2.5 million CDR3-containing paired-end reads were obtained from each sample. All of the RNA was converted into first-strand cDNA using the Mint cDNA synthesis kit, with a TRBC-specific oligonucleotide serving as the primer. After uracil-DNA glycosylase treatment, a first 18-cycle PCR used universal primers M1SS and BC2_uni_R on all cDNA. The original pipeline was this. For normalization, 1 million high-quality reads, each with a distinct molecular identifier, were randomly selected from each sample. Reads sharing molecular identifiers were discarded rather than binned into consensus sequences. MiTCR, with a Q25 quality threshold and the strictest error-elimination algorithm, was used for CDR3 identification, clonotype clustering and error correction. Lower-bound total TCR beta diversity was estimated with a nonparametric unseen species model using Euler transformation. The raw public reads went through TCRdb reprocessing: fastp at Q25, MiXCR clone calling, in-frame beta chains kept. Each record represents a unique CDR3 protein, reported with the most common genes and DNA among its rows. TCRdb, rather than the study authors, made the V and J calls. This sample is represented by about 1,500,000 distinct CDR3 sequences; under 30% of them were singletons. The ten largest clones capture approximately 7.7% of the sample.

There are 14 amino acids in the CDR3, from cysteine to phenylalanine inclusive. The entry retains the CDR3 DNA only, 42 bases that are in frame from base 1. The germline V gene yields SQVTM for CDR1 and ANQGSEA for CDR2. Trimmed from V: 5 bases; trimmed from J: 4 bases; junction bases lacking a gene match: 8. The source is a woman aged 25 to 39 in good health. The chain is encoded by TRBV29-1 joined to TRBJ1-3; TRBD1 matches 7 bases in the middle. The sequenced material came from blood. The CDR3 region has the sequence CSVLRQGFGNTIYF. The sequenced DNA: TGCAGCGTTTTGAGACAGGGCTTCGGAAACACCATATATTTT.